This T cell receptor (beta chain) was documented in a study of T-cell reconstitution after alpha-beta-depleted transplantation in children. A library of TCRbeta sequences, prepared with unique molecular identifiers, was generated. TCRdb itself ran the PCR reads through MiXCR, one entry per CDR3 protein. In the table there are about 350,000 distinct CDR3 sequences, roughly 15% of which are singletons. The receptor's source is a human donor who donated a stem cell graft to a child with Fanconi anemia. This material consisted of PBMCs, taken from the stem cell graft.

CDR3 protein: CSAVRRGVDGGYTF. The CDR3 coding sequence is TGCAGTGCCGTCAGGCGCGGGGTCGACGGCGGCTACACCTTC. The chain has TRBV20-1 and TRBJ1-2; D remains unclear. CDR3 size: 14 residues. Germline CDR1 DFQATT, CDR2 SNEGSKA (reference sequence). V was trimmed by 6 bases and J by 8 bases, leaving 22 bases between them.